This T cell receptor (beta chain) was captured by sequencing in a study of T cells in localized non-small cell lung cancer. There are a few counts of this clone. V lost 6 bases and J lost 0, with 17 bases in between. The CDR3 runs 16 residues. CDR1 and CDR2 from the germline V gene are MNHGY and SAAAGT. Method: immunoSEQ multiplex PCR; TCRdb's copy keeps in-frame clones and lacks some. Here the sample spans around 3,400 clones, less than 20% being singletons. The V and J genes are TRBV6-8 and TRBJ1-1, with D perhaps matching TRBD1 (5 bases). The material was lung tumor tissue, obtained before any cancer treatment. The TCR comes from a woman aged 40-69 years with stage III squamous cell lung carcinoma. The CDR3 protein is CASRFTTAGLNTEAFF. Written as DNA, the CDR3 is TGTGCCAGCAGATTTACGACAGCCGGATTGAACACTGAAGCTTTCTTT.